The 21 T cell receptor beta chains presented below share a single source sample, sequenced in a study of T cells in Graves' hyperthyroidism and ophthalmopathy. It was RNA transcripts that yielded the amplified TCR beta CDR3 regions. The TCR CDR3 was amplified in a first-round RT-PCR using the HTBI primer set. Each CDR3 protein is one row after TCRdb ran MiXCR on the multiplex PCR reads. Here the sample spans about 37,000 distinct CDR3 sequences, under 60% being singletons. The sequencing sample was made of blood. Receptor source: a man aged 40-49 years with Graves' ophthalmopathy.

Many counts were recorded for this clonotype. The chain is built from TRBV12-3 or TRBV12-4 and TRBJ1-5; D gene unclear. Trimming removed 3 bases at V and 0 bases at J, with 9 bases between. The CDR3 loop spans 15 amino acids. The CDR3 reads CASSFKGYSNQPQHF. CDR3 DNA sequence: TGTGCCAGCAGTTTTAAGGGATATAGCAATCAGCCCCAGCATTTT.

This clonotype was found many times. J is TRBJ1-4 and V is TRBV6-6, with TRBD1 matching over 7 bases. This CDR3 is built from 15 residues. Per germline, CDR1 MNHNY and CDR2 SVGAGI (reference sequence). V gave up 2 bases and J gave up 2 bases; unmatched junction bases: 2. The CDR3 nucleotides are TGTGCCAGCAGTTACCCGGGACAGACTAATGAAAAACTGTTTTTT. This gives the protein CASSYPGQTNEKLFF.

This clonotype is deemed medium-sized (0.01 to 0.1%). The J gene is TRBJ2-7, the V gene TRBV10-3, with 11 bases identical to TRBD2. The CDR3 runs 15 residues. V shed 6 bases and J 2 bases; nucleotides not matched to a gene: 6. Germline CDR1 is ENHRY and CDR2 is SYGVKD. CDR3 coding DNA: TGTGCCATCAGAACGACTAGCGGGGCGACCTACGAGCAGTACTTC. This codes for CAIRTTSGATYEQYF.

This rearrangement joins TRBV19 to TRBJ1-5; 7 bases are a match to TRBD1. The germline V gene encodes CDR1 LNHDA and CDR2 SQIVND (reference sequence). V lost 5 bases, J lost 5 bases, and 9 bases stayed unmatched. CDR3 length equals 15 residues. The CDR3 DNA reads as TGTGCCAGTAGTTCGTCCGGGACAGCGTATCAGCCCCAGCATTTT. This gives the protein CASSSSGTAYQPQHF.

CDR3 amino acids: CSAEGLAGGDTGEQYF. CDR3 nucleotide sequence: TGCAGTGCGGAGGGACTAGCGGGGGGTGACACCGGGGAGCAGTACTTC. The chain recombines TRBV20-1 with TRBJ2-7; 15 bases agree with TRBD2. Unmatched junction bases numbered 13, after V lost 6 bases and J lost 7 bases. CDR1 DFQATT and CDR2 SNEGSKA come from the germline V gene (reference sequence). The CDR3 runs 16 residues.

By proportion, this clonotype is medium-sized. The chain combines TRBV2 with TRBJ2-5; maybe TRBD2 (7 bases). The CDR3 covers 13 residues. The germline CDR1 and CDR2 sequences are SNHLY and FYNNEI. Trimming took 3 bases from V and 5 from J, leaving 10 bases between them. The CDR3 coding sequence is TGTGCCAGCAGTGACGGGGGGCGGGAGACCCAGTACTTC. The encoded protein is CASSDGGRETQYF.

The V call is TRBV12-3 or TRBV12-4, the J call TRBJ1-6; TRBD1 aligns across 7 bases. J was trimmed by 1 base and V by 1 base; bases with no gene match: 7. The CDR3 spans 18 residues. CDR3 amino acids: CASSLGDSLASYNSPLHF. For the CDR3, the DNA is TGTGCCAGCAGTTTAGGGGACAGTTTAGCTTCCTATAATTCACCCCTCCACTTT.

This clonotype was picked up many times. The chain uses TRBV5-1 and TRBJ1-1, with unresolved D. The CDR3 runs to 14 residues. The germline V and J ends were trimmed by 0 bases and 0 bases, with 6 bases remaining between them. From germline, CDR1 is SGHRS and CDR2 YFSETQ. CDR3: CASSLANMNTEAFF. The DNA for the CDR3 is TGCGCCAGCAGCTTGGCTAACATGAACACTGAAGCTTTCTTT.

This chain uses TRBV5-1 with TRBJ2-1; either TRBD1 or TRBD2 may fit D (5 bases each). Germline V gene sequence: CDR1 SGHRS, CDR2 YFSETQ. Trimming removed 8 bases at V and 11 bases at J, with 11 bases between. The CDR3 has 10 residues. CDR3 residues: CARAGTKQFF. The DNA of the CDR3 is TGCGCCAGAGCCGGGACGAAGCAGTTCTTC.

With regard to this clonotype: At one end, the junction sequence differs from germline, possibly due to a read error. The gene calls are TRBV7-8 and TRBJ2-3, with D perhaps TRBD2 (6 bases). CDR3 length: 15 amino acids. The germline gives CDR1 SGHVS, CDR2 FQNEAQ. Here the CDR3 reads CASSLTGTLIDMQYF. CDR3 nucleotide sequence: TGTGCCAGCAGCCTTACCGGGACTCTCATAGATATGCAGTATTTT.

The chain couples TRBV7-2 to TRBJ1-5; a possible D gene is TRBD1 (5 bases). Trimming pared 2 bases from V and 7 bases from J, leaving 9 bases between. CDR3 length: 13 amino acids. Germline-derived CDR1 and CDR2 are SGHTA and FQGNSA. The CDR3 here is CASSLTGRQPQHF. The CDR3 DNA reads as TGTGCCAGCAGCTTAACGGGACGGCAGCCCCAGCATTTT.

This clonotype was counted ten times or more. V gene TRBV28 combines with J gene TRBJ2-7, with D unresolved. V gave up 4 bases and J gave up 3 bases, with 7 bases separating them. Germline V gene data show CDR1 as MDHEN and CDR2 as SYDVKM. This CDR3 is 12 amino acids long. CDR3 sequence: CASSSPLYEQYF. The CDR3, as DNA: TGTGCCAGCAGTTCGCCCCTCTACGAGCAGTACTTC.

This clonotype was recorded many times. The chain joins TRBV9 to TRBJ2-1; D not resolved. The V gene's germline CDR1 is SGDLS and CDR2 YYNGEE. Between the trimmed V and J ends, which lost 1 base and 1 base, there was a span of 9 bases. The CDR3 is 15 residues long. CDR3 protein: CASSVYGDSYNEQFF. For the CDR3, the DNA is TGTGCCAGCAGCGTATATGGTGATTCCTACAATGAGCAGTTCTTC. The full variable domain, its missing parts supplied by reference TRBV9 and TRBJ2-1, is DSGVTQTPKHLITATGQRVTLRCSPRSGDLSVYWYQQSLDQGLQFLIQYYNGEERAKGNILERFSAQQFPDLHSELNLSSLELGDSALYFCASSVYGDSYNEQFFGPGTRLTVL.

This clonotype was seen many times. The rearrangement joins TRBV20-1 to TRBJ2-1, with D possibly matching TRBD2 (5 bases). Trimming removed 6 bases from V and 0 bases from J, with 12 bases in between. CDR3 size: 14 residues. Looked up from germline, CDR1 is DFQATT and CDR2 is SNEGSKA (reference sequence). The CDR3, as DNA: TGCAGTGCCAATCGGGAAAGCTCCTACAATGAGCAGTTCTTC. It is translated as CSANRESSYNEQFF.

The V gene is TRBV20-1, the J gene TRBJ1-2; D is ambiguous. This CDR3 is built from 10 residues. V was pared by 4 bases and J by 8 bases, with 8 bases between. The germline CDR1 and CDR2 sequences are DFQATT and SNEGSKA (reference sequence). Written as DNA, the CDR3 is TGCAGTGCTAAAGTGGCGGGCTACACCTTC. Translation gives CSAKVAGYTF.

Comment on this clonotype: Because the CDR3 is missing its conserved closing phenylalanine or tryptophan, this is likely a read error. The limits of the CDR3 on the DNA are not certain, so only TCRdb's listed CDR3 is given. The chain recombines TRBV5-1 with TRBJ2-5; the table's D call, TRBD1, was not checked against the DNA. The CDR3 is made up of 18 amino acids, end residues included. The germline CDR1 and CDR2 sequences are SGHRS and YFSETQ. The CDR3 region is CASSLDIGTGGSPLHFGN.

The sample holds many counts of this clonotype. The CDR3 DNA follows: TGTGCCAGCAGTTTTGGGGGCCGGAGGGGTAACACAGATACGCAGTATTTT. It translates to CASSFGGRRGNTDTQYF. The gene calls are TRBV27 and TRBJ2-3; the D gene could be TRBD1 or TRBD2 (6 bases each). Germline V gene lookup returns CDR1 MNHEY and CDR2 SMNVEV (reference sequence). The V gene lost 3 bases and the J gene lost 2 bases, with 18 bases spanning the gap. This CDR3 comprises 17 residues.

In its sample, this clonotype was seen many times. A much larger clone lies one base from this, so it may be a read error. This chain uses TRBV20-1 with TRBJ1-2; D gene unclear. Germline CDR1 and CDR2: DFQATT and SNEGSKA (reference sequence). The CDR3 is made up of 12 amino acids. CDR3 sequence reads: CSASVEVSGYIF. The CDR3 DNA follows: TGCAGTGCTAGCGTCGAGGTCTCGGGCTACATCTTC.

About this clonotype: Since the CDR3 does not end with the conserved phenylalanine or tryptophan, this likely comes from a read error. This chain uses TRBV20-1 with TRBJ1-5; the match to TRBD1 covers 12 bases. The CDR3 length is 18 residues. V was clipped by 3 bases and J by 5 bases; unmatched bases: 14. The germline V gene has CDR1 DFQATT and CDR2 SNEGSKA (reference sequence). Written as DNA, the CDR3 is TGCAGTGCTAGGCGGGTCGTCGCCGGGACAGGGGGCGATCAGCCCCAGCATTAT. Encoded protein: CSARRVVAGTGGDQPQHY.

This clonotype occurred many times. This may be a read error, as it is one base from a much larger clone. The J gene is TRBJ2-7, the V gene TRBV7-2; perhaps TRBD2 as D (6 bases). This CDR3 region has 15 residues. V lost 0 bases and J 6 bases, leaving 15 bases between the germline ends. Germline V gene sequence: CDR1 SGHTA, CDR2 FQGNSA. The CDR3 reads CASSLATRISREQYF. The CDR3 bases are TGTGCCAGCAGCTTAGCGACTAGAATCAGCCGCGAGCAGTACTTC. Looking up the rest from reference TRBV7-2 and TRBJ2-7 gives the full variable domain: GAGVSQSPSNKVTEKGKDVELRCDPISGHTALYWYRQSLGQGLEFLIYFQGNSAPDKSGLPSDRFSAERTGGSVSTLTIQRTQQEDSAVYLCASSLATRISREQYFGPGTRLTVT.

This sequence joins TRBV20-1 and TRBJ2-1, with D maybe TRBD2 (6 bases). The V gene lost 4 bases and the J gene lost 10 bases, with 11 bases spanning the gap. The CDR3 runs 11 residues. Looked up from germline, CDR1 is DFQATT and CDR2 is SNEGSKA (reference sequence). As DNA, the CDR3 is TGCAGTGCTACGGGGGTCTTAGAGCAGTTCTTC. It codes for CSATGVLEQFF.